One and the same sample provided the 2 T cell receptor beta chains below, sequenced in a study of cytomegalovirus exposure and HLA in healthy donors. TCRdb's table, derived via immunoSEQ multiplex PCR, lists solely in-frame clones and lacks some. The sample consists of tens of thousands of clones, around nine tenths of them appearing once. Sequencing was done on a sample of PBMCs. These receptors originate from a woman aged 18-30 years in good health and CMV-seropositive.

The J gene is TRBJ1-1, the V gene TRBV19, with D perhaps matching TRBD1 (5 bases). The V end lost 3 bases, the J end lost 1 base, and 6 bases lay between the germline ends. The CDR3 totals 13 residues. Germline lookup yields CDR1 LNHDA and CDR2 SQIVND (reference sequence). For the CDR3, the DNA is TGTGCCAGTAGTATTGACAGGAACACTGAAGCTTTCTTT. Protein: CASSIDRNTEAFF.

The rearrangement uses TRBV4-2 and TRBJ2-7, with 9 bases aligning to TRBD2. This CDR3 region has 16 residues. V shed 1 base and J 4 bases; nucleotides not matched to a gene: 8. CDR1 LGHNA and CDR2 YNFKEQ come from the germline V gene. In DNA, the CDR3 is TGTGCCAGCAGCCAAGGCCGTGCGGGGGGGCCGTACGAGCAGTACTTC. Translating gives CASSQGRAGGPYEQYF.